This T cell receptor (beta chain) originates from a study of metastatic and nonmetastatic thyroid tumors. TCRdb re-called clones from the PCR reads using MiXCR. This sample has some 41,000 clones, with roughly 3.2% found just once. None of the patients had undergone any treatment ahead of thyroid surgery. This clone has ten or more counts. The sequence was obtained from a female donor with papillary thyroid cancer or a benign thyroid nodule (not recorded which). Some clones in this sample may be carry-over from other donors' samples. Sequenced input: blood.

The DNA for the CDR3 is TGTGCCAGCAGCTTGCAGCTGGGTTGGTACAATGAGCAGTTCTTC. It codes for CASSLQLGWYNEQFF. The chain recombines TRBV7-9 with TRBJ2-1; D not resolved. The V end lost 3 bases, the J end lost 4 bases, and 13 bases lay between the germline ends. Germline V CDR1 and CDR2: SEHNR, FQNEAQ (reference sequence). This CDR3 is built from 15 residues. The full variable domain, with the rest looked up from reference TRBV7-9 and TRBJ2-1, is DTGVSQNPRHKITKRGQNVTFRCDPISEHNRLYWYRQTLGQGPEFLTYFQNEAQLEKSRLLSDRFSAERPKGSFSTLEIQRTEQGDSAMYLCASSLQLGWYNEQFFGPGTRLTVL.